This T cell receptor (beta chain) was recorded in a study of T-cell reconstitution after alpha-beta-depleted transplantation in children. This clonotype was recorded at least ten times. What it recognizes is unknown. This sample's TCRbeta library carried unique molecular identifier barcodes. TCRdb analysed the PCR reads with MiXCR anew, one entry per CDR3 protein. The sample gives around 440,000 distinct CDR3 sequences, roughly a tenth of which show up once; around 2% is in the top ten. The CDR3 sequence is 17 residues long. Germline assignment: CDR1 LGHNA and CDR2 YSLEER. Germline trimming cut 0 bases from V and 5 bases from J; bases unmatched to any gene: 7. Regarding the study as a whole: Several hundred expanded graft clones reportedly were the source of alpha-beta T cells about two months after transplant.

The input for sequencing was PBMCs, taken before TCRalphabeta/CD19-depleted stem cell transplant. This chain uses TRBV4-3 with TRBJ2-5, with 12 bases identical to TRBD2. The TCR sequence derives from a child aged 2 to 15 with inherited bone marrow failure, due to receive a stem cell transplant. DNA for the CDR3: TGCGCCAGCAGCCAAGATACTAGCGGGAGGTTCAGGGAGACCCAGTACTTC. It translates to CASSQDTSGRFRETQYF.